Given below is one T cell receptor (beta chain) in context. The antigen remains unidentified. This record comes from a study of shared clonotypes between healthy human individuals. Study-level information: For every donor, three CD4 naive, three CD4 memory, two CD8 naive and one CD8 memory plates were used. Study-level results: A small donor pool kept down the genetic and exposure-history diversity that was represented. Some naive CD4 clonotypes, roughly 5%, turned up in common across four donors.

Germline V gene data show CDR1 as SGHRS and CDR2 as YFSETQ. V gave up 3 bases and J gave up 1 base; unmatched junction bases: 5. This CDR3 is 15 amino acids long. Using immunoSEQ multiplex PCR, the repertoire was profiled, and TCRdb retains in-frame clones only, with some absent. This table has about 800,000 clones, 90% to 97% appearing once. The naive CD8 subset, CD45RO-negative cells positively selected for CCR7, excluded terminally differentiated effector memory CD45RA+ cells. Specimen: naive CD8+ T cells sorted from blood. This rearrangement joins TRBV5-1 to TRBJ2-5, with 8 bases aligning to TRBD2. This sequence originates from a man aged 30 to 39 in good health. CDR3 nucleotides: TGCGCCAGCAGCTATAGCGGGGAACTCCAAGAGACCCAGTACTTC. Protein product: CASSYSGELQETQYF. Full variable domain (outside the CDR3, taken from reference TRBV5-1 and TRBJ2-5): KAGVTQTPRYLIKTRGQQVTLSCSPISGHRSVSWYQQTPGQGLQFLFEYFSETQRNKGNFPGRFSGRQFSNSRSEMNVSTLELGDSALYLCASSYSGELQETQYFGPGTRLLVL.